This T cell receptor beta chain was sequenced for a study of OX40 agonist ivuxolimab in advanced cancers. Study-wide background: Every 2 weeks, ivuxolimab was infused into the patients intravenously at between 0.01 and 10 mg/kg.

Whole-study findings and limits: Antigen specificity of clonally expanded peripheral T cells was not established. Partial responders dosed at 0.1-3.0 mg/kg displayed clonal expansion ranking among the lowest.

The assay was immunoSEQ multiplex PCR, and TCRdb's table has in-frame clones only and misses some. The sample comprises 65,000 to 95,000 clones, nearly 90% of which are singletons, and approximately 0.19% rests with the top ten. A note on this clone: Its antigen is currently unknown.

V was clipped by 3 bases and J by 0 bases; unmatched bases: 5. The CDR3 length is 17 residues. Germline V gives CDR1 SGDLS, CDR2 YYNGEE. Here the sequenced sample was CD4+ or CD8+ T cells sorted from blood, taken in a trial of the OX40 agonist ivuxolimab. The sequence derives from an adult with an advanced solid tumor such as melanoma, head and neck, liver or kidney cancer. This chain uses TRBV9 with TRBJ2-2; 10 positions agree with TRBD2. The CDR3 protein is CASSAGLAGANTGELFF. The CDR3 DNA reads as TGTGCCAGCAGCGCGGGGCTAGCGGGAGCGAACACCGGGGAGCTGTTTTTT. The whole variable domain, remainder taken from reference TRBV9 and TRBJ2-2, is DSGVTQTPKHLITATGQRVTLRCSPRSGDLSVYWYQQSLDQGLQFLIQYYNGEERAKGNILERFSAQQFPDLHSELNLSSLELGDSALYFCASSAGLAGANTGELFFGEGSRLTVL.